The source of this T cell receptor beta chain is a study of T cell responses to AZD1222 COVID-19 vaccine (dated by TCRdb to 2020 to 2023). The study in broad terms: AZD1222 recipients whose second dose came at about 4 weeks and those whose second dose came at about 12 weeks were combined into one group, since spike-specific TCR depth and breadth did not differ between the two schedules. TCR sequencing was performed for about 240 trial participants, of whom about 200 were given two doses of AZD1222 and around 26 were given two doses of MenACWY control vaccine. Trial participants were enrolled into age subgroups of 18-55, 56-69 and 70-plus years, which contained 148, 28 and 57 TCR-sequenced participants, respectively.

Including the terminal cysteine and phenylalanine, the CDR3 comprises 15 residues. The entry retains the CDR3 DNA only, 45 bases that are in frame from base 1. Trimming accounts for 8 bases at V and 4 bases at J, while the number of junction bases matched to no gene is 8. CDR1 is given as MNHEY and CDR2 as SMNVEV, both from the germline V gene (reference sequence). The full study reports these points: After two AZD1222 doses, spike-specific TCR breadth and depth were significantly higher than at day 0 and than in MenACWY recipients. CD4 TCRs associated with the vaccine covered the entire spike protein, and the dominant responses were in regions 160-218 and 743-854. Epitopes outside the regions mutated in the B.1.351 and B.1.1.7 variants were reportedly recognized by nearly half of the unique spike-specific TCRs. Participants were mostly white British and included more females than males, and it was suggested by the authors that clonal diversity may have been underestimated. Because no day 14 peak-response samples were available, repertoires were characterized only after the peak T cell response. Conclusions about previously exposed vaccinees were limited because only six AZD1222 recipients were SARS-CoV-2 seropositive at baseline. In the small 56-69-year group, the increase in depth fell short of significance, most likely because of low power.

To note about this clone: What antigen it recognizes has not been identified. The input lacks base qualities; no much larger clone sits a single base away.

The CDR3 regions of human TCRbeta chains were subjected to immunosequencing. The study's own analysis went as follows. TCRs in the repertoires were matched against a reference library of SARS-CoV-2-specific TCRs that had been generated with the MIRA antigen-specificity platform. Breadth meant the fraction of unique TCRs that were SARS-CoV-2-associated, whereas depth meant the fraction of total T cells that were SARS-CoV-2-associated. Each spike-specific TCR was assigned to its reactive spike region and to a CD4 or CD8 class using the MIRA data. Log10-transformed breadth and depth values were compared by one-way ANOVA with Sidak's multiple comparisons tests. Drawn from immuneACCESS, this table holds only the in-frame rearrangements with V and J called that TCRdb kept. Clones are partly lost; checked studies trace under half to an unresolved V gene and leave the rest unexplained. Clone size and V and J calls were adopted from that table, with D and trimming inferred from the DNA. Here the sample has approximately 200,000 clones; roughly 93% occur a single time. The ten largest clones take up 9.2% of the sample.

The time point label for this specimen denotes: baseline before first vaccination. The vaccinee samples were drawn from two UK trials, COV001 and COV002, one of which was a single-blind randomized controlled phase 2/3 trial testing AZD1222 (ChAdOx1 nCoV-19) in healthy adults. For TCRbeta chain sequencing, PBMC samples were collected from trial participants at day 0 and at day 28 after the second dose. This clonotype was obtained from an adult in good health. The chain couples TRBV27 to TRBJ2-2; 9 bases in the middle match TRBD1. Sequenced material: peripheral blood, taken on day 0 of AZD1222 vaccination. CDR3 sequence: CASRLGTGITGELFF. The DNA sequence is as follows: TGTGCCAGCCGACTGGGGACAGGGATCACCGGGGAGCTGTTTTTT.